The rows below give T cell receptor beta chains drawn from one sample of a study of blood T cell repertoires in COVID-19. Repertoires were generated with immunoSEQ multiplex PCR, while TCRdb's copy carries only in-frame clones and drops some. The table records roughly 100,000 clones, roughly three quarters of them present only once. The specimen sequenced was peripheral blood. The source of these receptors is a woman of 80 years or more with acute or convalescent COVID-19. Both conserved end residues are part of each CDR3. Fields, in order: D gene, J gene, V gene, clone size, CDR3 DNA, CDR3 protein. The D gene is left open where the match is weak. Only some rows state a clone size, as once, few, many or a class for expanded clones.

-,TRBJ1-1,TRBV5-4,-,TGTGCCAGCAGCTTTTCACAGGCCTTGAACACTGAAGCTTTCTTT,CASSFSQALNTEAFF
TRBD2,TRBJ2-1,TRBV7-3,-,TGTGCCAGCAGCTTAAATCTAGCGGGAGTCGATGAGCAGTTCTTC,CASSLNLAGVDEQFF
-,TRBJ2-3,TRBV11-2,-,TGTGCCAGCAGCCCCGCGGCCAGAACAGATACGCAGTATTTT,CASSPAARTDTQYF
-,TRBJ1-6,TRBV5-8,-,TGTGCCAGCAGCTTGTCGGGGAATTCACCCCTCCACTTT,CASSLSGNSPLHF
-,TRBJ1-5,TRBV7-2,-,TGTGCCAGCAGCTTTCACCAGGGCAATCAGCCCCAGCATTTT,CASSFHQGNQPQHF
-,TRBJ2-7,TRBV7-2,few,TGTGCCAGCAGCCGCAACTATGACGGATACGAGCAGTACTTC,CASSRNYDGYEQYF
-,TRBJ2-5,TRBV7-9,-,TGTGCCAGCAGCTTCTGGACTCCCCAAGAGACCCAGTACTTC,CASSFWTPQETQYF
TRBD1,TRBJ2-1,TRBV5-6,-,TGTGCCAGCAGCTTGACCGGGACAGGGAGAAAGGCCTACAATGAGCAGTTCTTC,CASSLTGTGRKAYNEQFF
-,TRBJ2-7,TRBV27,many,TGTGCCAGCAGTTTATTTGGGGCCGGCGGAACCTACGAGCAGTACTTC,CASSLFGAGGTYEQYF
TRBD1,TRBJ1-6,TRBV27,-,TGTGCCAGCAGTCTACCGTCCGGGACAGGGGACTCACCCCTCCACTTT,CASSLPSGTGDSPLHF
-,TRBJ1-2,TRBV20-1,-,TGCAGTGCCGAAAATACACGCGGCTACACCTTC,CSAENTRGYTF
-,TRBJ1-2,TRBV5-4,-,TGTGCCAGCAGCAACCGGGGGGGAAATATGAGGACCTTC,CASSNRGGNMRTF
-,TRBJ2-1,TRBV3-1/TRBV3-2,-,TGTGCCAGCAGTGGACTCCTAATAACCAATGAGCAGTTCTTC,CASSGLLITNEQFF
TRBD2,TRBJ2-7,TRBV6-5,-,TGTGCCAGCACCTGGGCGGGGGGGTCCTACGAGCAGTACTTC,CASTWAGGSYEQYF
TRBD2,TRBJ2-3,TRBV28,-,TGTGCCAGCAATAAGCGGGACACAGATACGCAGTATTTT,CASNKRDTDTQYF
TRBD2,TRBJ2-6,TRBV4-3,-,TGCGCCAGCAGCCAAGATCAACCGGGGGAGGGCGCTGGGGCCAACGTCCTGACTTTC,CASSQDQPGEGAGANVLTF
-,TRBJ1-3,TRBV12-3/TRBV12-4,-,TGTGCCAGCAGTTTTGCGGTAAACACCATATATTTT,CASSFAVNTIYF
-,TRBJ2-1,TRBV28,-,TGTGCCAGCAGTCGCCAAAGGGAGGAGCAGTTCTTC,CASSRQREEQFF
-,TRBJ2-3,TRBV5-4,few,TGTGCCAGCAGCTTGGATGGGGGGTTCACAGATACGCAGTATTTT,CASSLDGGFTDTQYF
TRBD1,TRBJ2-3,TRBV28,-,TGTGCCAGCAGTTTGGGGGACAGGCGGGATACGCAGTATTTT,CASSLGDRRDTQYF
-,TRBJ1-6,TRBV6-4,once,TGTGCCAGCAGAGCGTCGACAGTCTATAATTCACCCCTCCACTTT,CASRASTVYNSPLHF
TRBD1,TRBJ2-7,TRBV18,few,TGTGCCAGCTCACCACTGACAGGGGGCCCTTACGAGCAGTACTTC,CASSPLTGGPYEQYF
-,TRBJ2-3,TRBV5-1,-,TGCGCCAGCAGCTTGCGGTCGGACAACACAGATACGCAGTATTTT,CASSLRSDNTDTQYF
-,TRBJ2-3,TRBV24-1,-,TGTGCCACCAGTGATACCCGGGGAGCAGATACGCAGTATTTT,CATSDTRGADTQYF
TRBD2,TRBJ2-7,TRBV16,-,TGTGCCAGCAGCCAATCTGGACTAGCGGGAGGTCTGTACTTC,CASSQSGLAGGLYF
-,TRBJ1-1,TRBV19,-,TGTGCCAGTAGTACAAACAGGGTTCTCACTGAAGCTTTCTTT,CASSTNRVLTEAFF
-,TRBJ2-1,TRBV7-2,-,TGTGCCAGCACTGGGAGTAATGAGCAGTTCTTC,CASTGSNEQFF
-,TRBJ1-1,TRBV2,-,TGTGCCAGCCGCCGCAGGGTGAACACTGAAGCTTTCTTT,CASRRRVNTEAFF
TRBD1,TRBJ1-2,TRBV19,-,TGTGCCAGTACCGGGACAGCGAGATCGGTTAACTATGGCTACACCTTC,CASTGTARSVNYGYTF
TRBD2,TRBJ2-2,TRBV27,once,TGTGCCAGCAGTTTTTTGCGGGGGTCTACCGGGGAGCTGTTTTTT,CASSFLRGSTGELFF
-,TRBJ1-1,TRBV5-1,-,TGCGCCAGCAGCTTGGGTGCGGTGAACACTGAAGCTTTCTTT,CASSLGAVNTEAFF
-,TRBJ1-2,TRBV4-2,-,TGTGCCAGCAGCCAAGATCGGGTCCCAGGCTACACCTTC,CASSQDRVPGYTF
-,TRBJ1-1,TRBV7-9,few,TGTGCCAGCAGCTCCCCGCGGCAGGGGCTCATGAACACTGAAGCTTTCTTT,CASSSPRQGLMNTEAFF
-,TRBJ2-7,TRBV5-1,-,TGCGCCAGCAGCTTGGGCGGACAGCTTTACGAGCAGTACTTC,CASSLGGQLYEQYF
-,TRBJ1-1,TRBV2,once,TGTGCCAGCACATTCCCCGGGGGCACTGAAGCTTTCTTT,CASTFPGGTEAFF
-,TRBJ1-3,TRBV7-2,-,TGTGCCAGCAGTCTATCCGGGACTACCTCTGGAAACACCATATATTTT,CASSLSGTTSGNTIYF
-,TRBJ2-7,TRBV7-8,-,TGTGCCAGCAGCCGAGTGATGGCCGTTGTCAACGAGCAGTACTTC,CASSRVMAVVNEQYF
TRBD1,TRBJ1-4,TRBV6-2/TRBV6-3,-,TGTGCCAGCAGTTACCCCGGGACAGCAAATGAAAAACTGTTTTTT,CASSYPGTANEKLFF
TRBD2,TRBJ2-7,TRBV11-2,-,TGTGCCAGCAGCTTAGGGACTAGCGGGAGCTCCTACGAGCAGTACTTC,CASSLGTSGSSYEQYF
-,TRBJ1-3,TRBV7-2,-,TGTGCCAGCAGCTTGAATGGACAGAGGTCTGGAAACACCATATATTTT,CASSLNGQRSGNTIYF
-,TRBJ2-5,TRBV7-2,-,TGTGCCAGCAGCTTAGCGGGAGCTGGGGAGACCCAGTACTTC,CASSLAGAGETQYF
-,TRBJ2-7,TRBV7-2,many,TGTGCCAGCAGCCCCGGAGGTTCGAGGTACGAGCAGTACTTC,CASSPGGSRYEQYF
TRBD2,TRBJ2-3,TRBV27,-,TGTGCCAGCAGTTCAGGGGCGGGAGGTAGCACAGATACGCAGTATTTT,CASSSGAGGSTDTQYF
-,TRBJ2-5,TRBV7-9,-,TGTGCCAGCAGCTCCCGGGGTTCCCAAGAGACCCAGTACTTC,CASSSRGSQETQYF